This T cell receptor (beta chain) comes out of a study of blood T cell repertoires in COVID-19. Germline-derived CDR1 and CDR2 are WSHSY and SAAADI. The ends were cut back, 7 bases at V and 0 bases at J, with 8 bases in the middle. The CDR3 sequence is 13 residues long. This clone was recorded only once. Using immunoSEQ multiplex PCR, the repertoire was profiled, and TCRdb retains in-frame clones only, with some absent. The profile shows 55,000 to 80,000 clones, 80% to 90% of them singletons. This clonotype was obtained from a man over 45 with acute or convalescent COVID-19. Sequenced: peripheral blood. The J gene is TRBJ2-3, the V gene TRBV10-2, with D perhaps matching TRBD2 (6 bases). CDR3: CASNSGSTDTQYF. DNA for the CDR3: TGCGCCAGCAATAGCGGTAGCACAGATACGCAGTATTTT.